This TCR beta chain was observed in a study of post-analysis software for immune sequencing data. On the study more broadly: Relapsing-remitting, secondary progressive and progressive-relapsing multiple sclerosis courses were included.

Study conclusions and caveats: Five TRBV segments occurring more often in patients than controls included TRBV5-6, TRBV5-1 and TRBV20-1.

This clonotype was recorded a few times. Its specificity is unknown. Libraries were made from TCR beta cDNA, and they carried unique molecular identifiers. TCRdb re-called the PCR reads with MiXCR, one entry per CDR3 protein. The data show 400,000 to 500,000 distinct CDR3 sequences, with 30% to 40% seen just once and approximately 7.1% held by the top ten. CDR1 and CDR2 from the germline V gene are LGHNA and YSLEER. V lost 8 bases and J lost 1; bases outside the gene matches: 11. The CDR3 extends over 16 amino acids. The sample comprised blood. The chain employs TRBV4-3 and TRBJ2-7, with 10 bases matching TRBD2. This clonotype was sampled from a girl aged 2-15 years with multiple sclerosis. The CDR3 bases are TGCGCCAGCGGGGTAATAGCGGGAGGTGTGTCCTACGAGCAGTACTTC. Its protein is CASGVIAGGVSYEQYF.